This T cell receptor beta chain was documented in a study of shared clonotypes between healthy human individuals. In the study overall: Three plates were used per donor for CD4 naive, three for CD4 memory, two for CD8 naive and one for CD8 memory.

The protocol was immunoSEQ multiplex PCR, while the TCRdb copy is restricted to in-frame clones and leaves out a portion. The table lists some 2,400,000 clones, more than 90% of them singletons, with roughly 0.13% in the top ten. CD4+ cells underwent separation, giving CD45RA+ naive and CD45RA-negative memory subsets. The receptor comes from a man aged 18-30 years in good health. Sample: naive CD4+ T cells sorted from blood. Subset denoted: CD45RA+ positively selected.

The chain's CDR3 is CASSLGTSGEQFF. The CDR3 DNA reads as TGTGCCAGCTCACTAGGGACTAGTGGTGAGCAGTTCTTC. The chain employs TRBV18 and TRBJ2-1; 8 nucleotides agree with TRBD2. CDR1 is KGHSH and CDR2 is LQKENI in the germline V gene. V trimming: 4 bases; J trimming: 9 bases; junction bases outside the gene matches: 5. CDR3 size: 13 residues. The whole variable domain, filled in from reference TRBV18 and TRBJ2-1, reads NAGVMQNPRHLVRRRGQEARLRCSPMKGHSHVYWYRQLPEEGLKFMVYLQKENIIDESGMPKERFSAEFPKEGPSILRIQQVVRGDSAAYFCASSLGTSGEQFFGPGTRLTVL.